This T cell receptor (gamma chain) was retrieved from a study of human gamma delta and Vdelta1 T cells (dated by TCRdb to 2016 to 2018). Concerning the study at large: Delta One T cells, Vd1+ gamma-delta T cells, were investigated in the study as cytotoxic effectors against acute myeloid leukemia.

What the work shows at the level of the full study, not this receptor alone: Delta One T cells were reported as polyclonal and as showing broad cytotoxic targeting of acute myeloid leukemia.

Notes on this clone: It has no known antigen specificity. The sample holds no much larger clone one base away, and base qualities are not on file.

Its CDR3 holds 11 amino acids, cysteine through phenylalanine. The retained sequence is limited to the CDR3, 33 bases, with the frame set at the first base. Looking up the germline V gene yields CDR1 EGSNGY and CDR2 YDSYNSKV. V lost 6 bases and J lost 6 bases, and the count of bases not matched to a germline gene is 5. Library construction relied on PCR. These reads were obtained on an Illumina MiSeq. TCRdb processed the public reads again with the CATT caller, after which rows with matching DNA were combined. The sample profile shows 4,000 to 5,000 gamma-chain clones; around a third of them were found once. Under 3% of the sample belongs to the ten largest clones.

Material for sequencing was Vdelta1 gamma-delta T cells from blood grown in culture (DOT cells). Per the publication, the cell subset or site label means: Delta One T cells, in vitro expanded/differentiated Vd1+ gamma-delta T cells. This clonotype was obtained from a human donor in good health. The rearranged chain carries TRGV2 and TRGJ1 or TRGJ2. The CDR3 sequence is CATWFFYKKLF. The DNA sequence is as follows: TGTGCCACCTGGTTTTTTTATAAGAAACTCTTT.